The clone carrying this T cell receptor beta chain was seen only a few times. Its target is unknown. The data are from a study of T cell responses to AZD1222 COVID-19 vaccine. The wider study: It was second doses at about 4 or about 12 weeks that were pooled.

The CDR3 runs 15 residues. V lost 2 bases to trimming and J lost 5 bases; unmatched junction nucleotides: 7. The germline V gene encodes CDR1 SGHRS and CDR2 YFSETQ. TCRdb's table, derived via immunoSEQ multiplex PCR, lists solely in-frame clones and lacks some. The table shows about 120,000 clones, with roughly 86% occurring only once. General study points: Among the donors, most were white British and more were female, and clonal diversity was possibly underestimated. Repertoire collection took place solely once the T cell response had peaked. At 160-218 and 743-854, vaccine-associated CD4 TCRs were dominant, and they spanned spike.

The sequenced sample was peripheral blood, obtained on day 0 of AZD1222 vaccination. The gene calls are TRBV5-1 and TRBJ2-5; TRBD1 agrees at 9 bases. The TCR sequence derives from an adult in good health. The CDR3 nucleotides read TGCGCCAGCAGCTTAAGGACAGGGGTGGCGGAGACCCAGTACTTC. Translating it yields CASSLRTGVAETQYF.